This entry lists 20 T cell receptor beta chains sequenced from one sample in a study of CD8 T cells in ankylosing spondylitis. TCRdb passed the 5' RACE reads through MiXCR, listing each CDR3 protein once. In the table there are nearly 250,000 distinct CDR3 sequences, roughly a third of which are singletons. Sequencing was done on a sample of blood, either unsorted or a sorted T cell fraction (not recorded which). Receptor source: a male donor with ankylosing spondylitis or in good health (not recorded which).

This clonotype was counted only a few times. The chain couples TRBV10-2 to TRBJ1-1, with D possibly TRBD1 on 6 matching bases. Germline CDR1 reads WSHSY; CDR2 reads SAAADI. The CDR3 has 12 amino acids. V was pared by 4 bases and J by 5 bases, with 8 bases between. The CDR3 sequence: CASSGGGTEAFF. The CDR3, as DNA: TGCGCCAGCAGTGGAGGGGGGACTGAAGCTTTCTTT.

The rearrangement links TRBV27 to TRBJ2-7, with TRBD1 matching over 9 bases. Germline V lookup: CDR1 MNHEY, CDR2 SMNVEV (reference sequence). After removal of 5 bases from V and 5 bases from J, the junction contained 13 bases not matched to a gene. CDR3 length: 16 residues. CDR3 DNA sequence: TGTGCCAGCAGTCGACCTCGGGACAGGGTAATGGACGAGCAGTACTTC. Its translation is CASSRPRDRVMDEQYF.

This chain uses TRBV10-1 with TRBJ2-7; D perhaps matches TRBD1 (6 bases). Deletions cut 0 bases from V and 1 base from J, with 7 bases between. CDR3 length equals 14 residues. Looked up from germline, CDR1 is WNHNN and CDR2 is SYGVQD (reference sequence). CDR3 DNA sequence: TGCGCCAGCAGTGAGTCGGACAGTTCCTACGAGCAGTACTTC. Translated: CASSESDSSYEQYF.

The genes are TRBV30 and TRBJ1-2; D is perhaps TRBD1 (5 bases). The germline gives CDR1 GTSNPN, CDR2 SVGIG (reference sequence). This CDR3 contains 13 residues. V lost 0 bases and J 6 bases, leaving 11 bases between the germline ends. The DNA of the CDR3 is TGTGCCTGGAGTGTAACTGGGGGAGATGGCTACACCTTC. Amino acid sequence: CAWSVTGGDGYTF.

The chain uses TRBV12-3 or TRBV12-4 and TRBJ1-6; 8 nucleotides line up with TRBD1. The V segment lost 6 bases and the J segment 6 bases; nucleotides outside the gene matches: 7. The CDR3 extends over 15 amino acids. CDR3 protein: CASSSQGAGNSPLHF. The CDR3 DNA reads TGTGCCAGCAGCTCCCAGGGGGCCGGTAATTCACCCCTCCACTTT.

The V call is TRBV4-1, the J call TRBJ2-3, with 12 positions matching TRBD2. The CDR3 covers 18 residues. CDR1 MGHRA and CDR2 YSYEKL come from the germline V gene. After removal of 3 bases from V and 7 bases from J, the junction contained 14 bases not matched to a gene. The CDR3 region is CASSQGQGLAGGPYTQYF. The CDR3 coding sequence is TGCGCCAGCAGCCAGGGACAGGGCCTAGCGGGGGGGCCATATACGCAGTATTTT.

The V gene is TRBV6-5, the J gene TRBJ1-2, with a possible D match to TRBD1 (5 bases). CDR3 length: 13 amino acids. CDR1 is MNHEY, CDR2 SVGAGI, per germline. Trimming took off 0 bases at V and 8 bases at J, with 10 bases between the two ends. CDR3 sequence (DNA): TGTGCCAGCAGTTACTCGAAGGGGCTGGGCTACACCTTC. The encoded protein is CASSYSKGLGYTF.

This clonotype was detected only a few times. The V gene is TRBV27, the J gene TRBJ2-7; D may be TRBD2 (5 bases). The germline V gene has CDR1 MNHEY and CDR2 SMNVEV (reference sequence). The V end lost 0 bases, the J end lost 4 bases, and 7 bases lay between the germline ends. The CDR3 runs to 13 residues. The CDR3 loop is CASSLSRTYEQYF. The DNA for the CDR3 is TGTGCCAGCAGTTTATCCCGGACTTACGAGCAGTACTTC.

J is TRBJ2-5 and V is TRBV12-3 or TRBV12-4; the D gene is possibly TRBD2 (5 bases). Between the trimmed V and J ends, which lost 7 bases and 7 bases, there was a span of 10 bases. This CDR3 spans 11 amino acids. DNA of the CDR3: TGTGCCAGCACTGTCGGAGGGACCCAGTACTTC. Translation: CASTVGGTQYF.

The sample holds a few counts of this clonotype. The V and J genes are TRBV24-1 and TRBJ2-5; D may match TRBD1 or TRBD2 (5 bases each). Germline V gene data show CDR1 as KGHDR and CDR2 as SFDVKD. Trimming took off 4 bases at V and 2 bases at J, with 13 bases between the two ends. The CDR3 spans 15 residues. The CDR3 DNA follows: TGTGCCACCAGTGAGAGAGGGGACCCTCAAGAGACCCAGTACTTC. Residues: CATSERGDPQETQYF.

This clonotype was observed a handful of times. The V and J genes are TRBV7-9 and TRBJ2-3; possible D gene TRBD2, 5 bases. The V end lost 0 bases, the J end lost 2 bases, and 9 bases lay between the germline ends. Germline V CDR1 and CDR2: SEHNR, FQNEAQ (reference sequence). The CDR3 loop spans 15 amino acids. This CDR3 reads CASSLASGLTDTQYF. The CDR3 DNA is TGTGCCAGCAGCTTAGCGTCAGGACTCACAGATACGCAGTATTTT.

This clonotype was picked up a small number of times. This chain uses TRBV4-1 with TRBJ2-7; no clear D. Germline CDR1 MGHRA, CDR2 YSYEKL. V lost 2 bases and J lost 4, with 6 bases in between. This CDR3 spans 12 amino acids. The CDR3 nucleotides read TGCGCCAGCAGCCAAACCGGGTACGAGCAGTACTTC. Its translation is CASSQTGYEQYF.

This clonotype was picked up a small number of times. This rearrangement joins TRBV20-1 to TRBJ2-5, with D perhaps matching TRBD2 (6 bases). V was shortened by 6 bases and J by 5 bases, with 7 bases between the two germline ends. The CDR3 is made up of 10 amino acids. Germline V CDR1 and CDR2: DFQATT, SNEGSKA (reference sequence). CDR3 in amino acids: CSAAGETQYF. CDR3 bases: TGCAGTGCCGCGGGGGAGACCCAGTACTTC.

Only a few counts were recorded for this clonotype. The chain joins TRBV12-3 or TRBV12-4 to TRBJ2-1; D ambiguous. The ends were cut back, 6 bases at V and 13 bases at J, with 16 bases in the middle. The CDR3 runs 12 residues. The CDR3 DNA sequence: TGTGCCAGCAGCTTGGGCGTTCCCCCCCAGTTCTTC. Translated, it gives CASSLGVPPQFF.

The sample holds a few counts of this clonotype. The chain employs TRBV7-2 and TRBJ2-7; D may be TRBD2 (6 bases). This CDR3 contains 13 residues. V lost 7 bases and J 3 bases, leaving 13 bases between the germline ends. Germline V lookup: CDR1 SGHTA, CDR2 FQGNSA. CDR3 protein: CASNHGGDYEQYF. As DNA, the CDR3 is TGTGCCAGCAACCACGGCGGGGACTACGAGCAGTACTTC.

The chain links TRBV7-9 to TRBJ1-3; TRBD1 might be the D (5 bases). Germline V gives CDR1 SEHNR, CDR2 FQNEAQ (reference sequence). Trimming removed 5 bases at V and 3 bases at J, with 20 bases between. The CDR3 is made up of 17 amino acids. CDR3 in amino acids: CASSQTRDSRGGNTIYF. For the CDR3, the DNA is TGTGCCAGCAGCCAGACCCGGGACTCCAGAGGTGGAAACACCATATATTTT.

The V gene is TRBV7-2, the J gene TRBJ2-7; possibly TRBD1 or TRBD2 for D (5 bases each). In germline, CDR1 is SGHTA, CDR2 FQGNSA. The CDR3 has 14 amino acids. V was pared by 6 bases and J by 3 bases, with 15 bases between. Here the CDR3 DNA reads TGTGCCAGCAGTGCAGGCGGGCAGGGCTACGAGCAGTACTTC. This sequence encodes CASSAGGQGYEQYF.

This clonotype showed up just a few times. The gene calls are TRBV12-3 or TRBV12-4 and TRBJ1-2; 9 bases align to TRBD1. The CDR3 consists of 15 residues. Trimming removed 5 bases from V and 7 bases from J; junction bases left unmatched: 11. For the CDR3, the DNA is TGTGCCAGCAGTCAATCTACCGGGACAGGGTTTGGCTACACCTTC. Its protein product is CASSQSTGTGFGYTF.

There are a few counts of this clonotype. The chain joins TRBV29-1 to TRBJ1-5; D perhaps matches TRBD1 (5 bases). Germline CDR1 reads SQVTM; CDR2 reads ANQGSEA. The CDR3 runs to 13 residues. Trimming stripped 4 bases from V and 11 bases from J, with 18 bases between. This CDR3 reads CSVGGGIDRTQHF. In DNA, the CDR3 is TGCAGCGTTGGGGGCGGTATTGATCGCACCCAGCATTTT.

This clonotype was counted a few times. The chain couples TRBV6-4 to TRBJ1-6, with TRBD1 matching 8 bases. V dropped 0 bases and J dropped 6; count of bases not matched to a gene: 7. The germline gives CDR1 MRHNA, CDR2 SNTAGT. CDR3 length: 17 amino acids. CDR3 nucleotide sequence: TGTGCCAGCAGTGACTCGTTGGACAGGGTCCGTAATTCACCCCTCCACTTT. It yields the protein CASSDSLDRVRNSPLHF.